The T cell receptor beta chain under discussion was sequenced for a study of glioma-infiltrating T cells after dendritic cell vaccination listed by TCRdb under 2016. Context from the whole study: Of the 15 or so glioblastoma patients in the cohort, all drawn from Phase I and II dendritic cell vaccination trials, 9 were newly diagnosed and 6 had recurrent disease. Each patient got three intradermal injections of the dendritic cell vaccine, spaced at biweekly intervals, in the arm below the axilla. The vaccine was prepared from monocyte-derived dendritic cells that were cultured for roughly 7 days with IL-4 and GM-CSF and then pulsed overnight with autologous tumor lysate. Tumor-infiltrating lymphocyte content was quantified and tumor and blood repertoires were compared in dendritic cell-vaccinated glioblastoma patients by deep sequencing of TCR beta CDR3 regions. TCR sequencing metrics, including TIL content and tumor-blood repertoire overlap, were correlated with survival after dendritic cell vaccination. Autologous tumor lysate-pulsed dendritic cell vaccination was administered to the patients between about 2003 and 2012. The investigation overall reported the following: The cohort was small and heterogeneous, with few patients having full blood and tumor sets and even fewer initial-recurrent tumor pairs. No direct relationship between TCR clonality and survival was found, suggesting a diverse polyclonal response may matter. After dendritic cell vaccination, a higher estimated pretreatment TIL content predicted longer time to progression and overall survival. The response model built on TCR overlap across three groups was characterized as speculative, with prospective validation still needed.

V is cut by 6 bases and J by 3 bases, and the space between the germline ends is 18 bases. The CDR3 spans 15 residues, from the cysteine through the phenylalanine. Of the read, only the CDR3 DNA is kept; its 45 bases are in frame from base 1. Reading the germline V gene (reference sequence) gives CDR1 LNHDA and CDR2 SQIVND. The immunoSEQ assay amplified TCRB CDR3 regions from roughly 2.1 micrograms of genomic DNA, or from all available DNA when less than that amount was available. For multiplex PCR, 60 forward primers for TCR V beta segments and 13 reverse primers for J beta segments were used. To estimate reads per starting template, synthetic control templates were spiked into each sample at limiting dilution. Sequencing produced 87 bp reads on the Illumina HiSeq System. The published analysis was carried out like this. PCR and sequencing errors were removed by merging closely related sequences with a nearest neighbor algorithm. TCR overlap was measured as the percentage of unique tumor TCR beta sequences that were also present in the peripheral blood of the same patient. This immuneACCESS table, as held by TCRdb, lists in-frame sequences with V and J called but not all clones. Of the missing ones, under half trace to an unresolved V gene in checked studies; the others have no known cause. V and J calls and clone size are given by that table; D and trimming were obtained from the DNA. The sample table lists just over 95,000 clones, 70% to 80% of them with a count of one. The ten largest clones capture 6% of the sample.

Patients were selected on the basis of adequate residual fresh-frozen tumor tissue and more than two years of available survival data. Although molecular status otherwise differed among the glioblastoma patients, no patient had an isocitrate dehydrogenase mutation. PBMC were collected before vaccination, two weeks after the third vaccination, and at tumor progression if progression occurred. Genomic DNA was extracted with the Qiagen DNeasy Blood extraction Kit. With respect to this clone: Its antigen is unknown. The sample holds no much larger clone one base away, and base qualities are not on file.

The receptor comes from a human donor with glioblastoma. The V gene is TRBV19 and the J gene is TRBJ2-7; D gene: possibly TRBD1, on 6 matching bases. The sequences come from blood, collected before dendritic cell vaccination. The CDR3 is CASSRASGTNYEQYF. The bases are TGTGCCAGTAGCCGAGCCTCCGGGACAAACTACGAGCAGTACTTC.